Detailed here is one T cell receptor beta chain. No antigen is known for it. V dropped 5 bases and J dropped 4 bases, with 17 bases sitting between them. The CDR3 consists of 16 residues. Germline-derived CDR1 and CDR2 are SEHNR and FQNEAQ (reference sequence). The source of the sample is a study of T cells in Graves' hyperthyroidism and ophthalmopathy. Study outcomes and limitations: Blood shared most expanded thyroid clonotypes above 0.001.

It was RNA transcripts that yielded the amplified TCR beta CDR3 regions. TCR CDR3 underwent first-round RT-PCR with the HTBI primer set. TCRdb reprocessed the multiplex PCR reads via MiXCR and lists one record per CDR3 protein. The data hold approximately 510,000 distinct CDR3 sequences, with 35% to 50% observed a single time. The sequencing input was peripheral blood or thyroid tissue (not recorded which). The sequence came from an adult woman with Graves' disease, either hyperthyroidism or ophthalmopathy (not recorded which). The rearrangement joins TRBV7-9 to TRBJ1-4, with a weak D call TRBD1 (5 bases). CDR3 DNA: TGTGCCAGCAGCCAAGATGGGGTGGGGGGTAATGAAAAACTGTTTTTT. Its protein product is CASSQDGVGGNEKLFF.